This record looks at one T cell receptor beta chain sequence and its context. The antigen is unknown. The CDR3 has 16 amino acids. CDR1 is SNHLY, CDR2 FYNNEI, per germline. V lost 3 bases and J lost 0; bases outside the gene matches: 6. This sample was taken from a study of human T cells and chemical hapten exposure. The study, taken as a whole, reports: Because they had alopecia, donors may respond immunologically unlike healthy people. No shift was seen in TCRs above 1 in 1000 frequency with DPC sensitization.

Time point meaning: patch test 2, 6 weeks after DPC sensitization. Treatment given: therapeutic diphenylcyclopropenone sensitization with weekly scalp DPC. Sequencing started from total RNA isolated from unfractionated whole blood. MiXCR, run by TCRdb on the RACE reads, gives a single entry per CDR3 protein. The sample has 85,000 to 100,000 distinct CDR3 sequences; 9.5% to 11% are singletons. This clonotype was obtained from a man in his forties with alopecia areata. Some clones in this sample may be carry-over from other donors' samples. The sequencing used whole blood, collected in connection with sensitization to the hapten diphenylcyclopropenone (DPC). This chain uses TRBV2 with TRBJ1-1; 8 bases are a match to TRBD1. The CDR3 bases are TGTGCCAGCAGTGAGTGGGACAGGCGAATGAACACTGAAGCTTTCTTT. It encodes CASSEWDRRMNTEAFF.